This record covers a single TCR beta chain. Its specificity is unknown. Time point indicated: cycle 4 day 1 (C4D1), after five to seven weeks of nivolumab. All patients experienced relapse after autologous stem cell transplantation, and brentuximab vedotin exposure was variable. With magnetic negative selection, CD4+ T cells were purified from PBMCs that had been thawed. Best response was recorded as complete response, partial response or progressive disease. The data stem from a study of PD-1 blockade in classical Hodgkin lymphoma. Regarding the study as a whole: Lower baseline TCR diversity was reported for newly diagnosed patients than for healthy donors. The authors have not defined what causes the repertoire differences, possibly disease activity or prior therapy.

The V end was cut by 5 bases, the J end by 5 bases, with 6 bases between. The CDR3 spans 11 residues. In germline, CDR1 is LGHNA, CDR2 YNFKEQ. TCRdb's table, derived via immunoSEQ multiplex PCR, lists solely in-frame clones and lacks some. Altogether more than 20,000 clones are present, 72% being singletons, with the ten largest covering 1% to 1.5%. The starting material was CD4+ T cells from blood, obtained before the fourth cycle of nivolumab. The origin of this receptor is a human donor with classical Hodgkin lymphoma. This chain uses TRBV4-2 with TRBJ1-1, with D unresolved. The CDR3 spells CASSGVTEAFF. The CDR3 region has the DNA TGTGCCAGCAGCGGAGTTACTGAAGCTTTCTTT.